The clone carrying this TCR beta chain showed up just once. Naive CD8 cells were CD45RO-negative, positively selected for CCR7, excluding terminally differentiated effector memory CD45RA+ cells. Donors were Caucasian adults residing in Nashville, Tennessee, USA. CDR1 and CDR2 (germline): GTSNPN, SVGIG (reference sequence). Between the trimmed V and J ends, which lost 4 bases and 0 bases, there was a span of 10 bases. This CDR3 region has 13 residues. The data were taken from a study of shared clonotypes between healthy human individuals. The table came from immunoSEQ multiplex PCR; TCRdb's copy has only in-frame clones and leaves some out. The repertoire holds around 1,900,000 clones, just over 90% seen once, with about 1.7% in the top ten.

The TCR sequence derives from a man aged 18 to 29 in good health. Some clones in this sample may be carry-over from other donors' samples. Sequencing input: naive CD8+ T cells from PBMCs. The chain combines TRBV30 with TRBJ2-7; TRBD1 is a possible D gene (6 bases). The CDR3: CAWTPDSSYEQYF. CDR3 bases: TGTGCCTGGACCCCGGACAGCTCCTACGAGCAGTACTTC.